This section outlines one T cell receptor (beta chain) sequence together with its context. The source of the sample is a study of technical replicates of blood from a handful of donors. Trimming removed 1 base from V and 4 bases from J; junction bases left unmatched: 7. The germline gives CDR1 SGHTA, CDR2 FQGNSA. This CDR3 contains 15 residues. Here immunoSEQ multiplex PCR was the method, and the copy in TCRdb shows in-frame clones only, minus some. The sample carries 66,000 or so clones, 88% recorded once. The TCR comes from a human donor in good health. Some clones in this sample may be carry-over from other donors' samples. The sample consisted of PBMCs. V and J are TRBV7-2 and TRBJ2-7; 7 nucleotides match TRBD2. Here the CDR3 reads CASSLEAGEVYEQYF. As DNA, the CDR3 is TGTGCCAGCAGCTTAGAGGCGGGAGAGGTATACGAGCAGTACTTC.